This T cell receptor beta chain was captured by sequencing in a study of PD-1 blockade in classical Hodgkin lymphoma. Points from the study as a whole: Diminished baseline TCR diversity has been reported in newly diagnosed patients relative to healthy donors. A significant rise in TCR diversity by C4D1 was seen for CD4+ but not CD8+ cells.

Sequencing used immunoSEQ multiplex PCR; TCRdb keeps in-frame clones, though not all of them. The sample carries 20,000 to 30,000 clones, 60% to 80% recorded once. The CDR3 is 14 amino acids. V gave up 6 bases and J gave up 0 bases; unmatched junction bases: 3. Germline CDR1 is SQVTM and CDR2 is ANQGSEA. On this clone itself: Its specificity is unknown.

All trial patients relapsed after autologous stem cell transplantation. The origin of this receptor is a human donor with classical Hodgkin lymphoma. The chain joins TRBV29-1 to TRBJ2-5; 11 bases fit TRBD2. The input for sequencing was peripheral blood mononuclear cells (PBMCs), taken at baseline. CDR3 protein: CSVSSGGHQETQYF. The CDR3 DNA follows: TGCAGCGTATCTAGCGGGGGGCACCAAGAGACCCAGTACTTC.